This TCR beta chain derives from a study of T cell responses to AZD1222 COVID-19 vaccine. Data came from immunoSEQ multiplex PCR; TCRdb stores just in-frame clones and leaves some out. The table records 90,000 to 120,000 clones, about 88% of them present only once. In germline, CDR1 is MNHEY, CDR2 SVGAGI. This CDR3 spans 15 amino acids. Trimming pared 2 bases from V and 3 bases from J, leaving 14 bases between. This specimen was peripheral blood, taken on day 0 of AZD1222 vaccination. The receptor was derived from an adult in good health. V and J are TRBV6-5 and TRBJ2-7; the D is unclear. For the CDR3, the DNA is TGTGCCAGCAGTTACAGGCATCTTAGAGGCTACGAGCAGTACTTC. It translates to CASSYRHLRGYEQYF.